Below are 14 T cell receptor beta chains sequenced from a single sample in a study of OX40 agonist ivuxolimab in advanced cancers. Assay: immunoSEQ multiplex PCR; the TCRdb copy retains only in-frame clones and omits some. The sample lists about 68,000 clones, about nine tenths occurring once. The input for sequencing was CD4+ or CD8+ T cells sorted from blood, taken in a trial of the OX40 agonist ivuxolimab. These receptor sequences come from an adult with an advanced solid tumor such as melanoma, head and neck, liver or kidney cancer.

This clone was observed a few times. This chain joins TRBV7-2 and TRBJ1-6; 8 bases fit TRBD1. Looked up from germline, CDR1 is SGHTA and CDR2 is FQGNSA. After removal of 7 bases from V and 5 bases from J, the junction contained 4 bases not matched to a gene. The CDR3 has 14 amino acids. The CDR3 loop reads CASKGQGNNSPLHF. The DNA of the CDR3 is TGTGCCAGCAAAGGACAGGGCAATAATTCACCCCTCCACTTT. Complete variable domain (other parts from reference TRBV7-2 and TRBJ1-6): GAGVSQSPSNKVTEKGKDVELRCDPISGHTALYWYRQSLGQGLEFLIYFQGNSAPDKSGLPSDRFSAERTGGSVSTLTIQRTQQEDSAVYLCASKGQGNNSPLHFGNGTRLTVT.

The chain couples TRBV25-1 to TRBJ1-1; 10 bases map to TRBD1. The CDR3 runs to 14 residues. J gave up 0 bases and V 6 bases, and 1 base lay outside the gene matches. Germline CDR1 and CDR2: MGHDK and SYGVNS. CDR3 bases: TGTGCCAGCAGAGGGACAGGGGTGAACACTGAAGCTTTCTTT. Its translation is CASRGTGVNTEAFF.

V usage is TRBV2 and J usage is TRBJ2-3; TRBD1 matches 7 bases. Germline trimming cut 4 bases from V and 5 bases from J; bases unmatched to any gene: 9. The germline V gene has CDR1 SNHLY and CDR2 FYNNEI. This CDR3 is built from 15 residues. CDR3 loop: CASSAGQPAGDTQYF. CDR3 sequence (DNA): TGTGCCAGCAGTGCGGGACAGCCGGCGGGAGATACGCAGTATTTT.

The rearrangement uses TRBV28 and TRBJ1-2; D perhaps matches TRBD1 (5 bases). V gave up 3 bases and J gave up 6 bases, with 11 bases separating them. The V gene's germline CDR1 is MDHEN and CDR2 SYDVKM. CDR3 length equals 13 residues. For the CDR3, the DNA is TGTGCCAGCAGTTTTCAGGTGGGGCATGGCTACACCTTC. It encodes CASSFQVGHGYTF.

The gene calls are TRBV10-3 and TRBJ1-1; D is perhaps TRBD1 (5 bases). Deletions cut 0 bases from V and 8 bases from J, with 13 bases between. Germline CDR1 and CDR2: ENHRY and SYGVKD. The CDR3 spans 14 residues. The CDR3 DNA sequence: TGTGCCATCAGTGAGTCGGTGCGGTGGGGGGAAGCTTTCTTT. Translated, it gives CAISESVRWGEAFF.

The chain recombines TRBV10-3 with TRBJ2-2; TRBD1 agrees at 7 bases. There are 16 residues in the CDR3. The germline CDR1 and CDR2 sequences are ENHRY and SYGVKD. V shed 4 bases and J 6 bases; nucleotides not matched to a gene: 11. CDR3 DNA sequence: TGTGCCATCAGTGTTTCTAGTGCAGGGACAGCCGGGGAGCTGTTTTTT. Residues: CAISVSSAGTAGELFF.

This rearrangement joins TRBV4-3 to TRBJ2-1; D assignment may be TRBD1 or TRBD2 (5 bases each). V lost 0 bases and J lost 3, with 12 bases in between. The CDR3 is 16 residues long. Germline V CDR1 and CDR2: LGHNA, YSLEER. CDR3 nucleotides: TGCGCCAGCAGCCAAGATTACCGGGACCTCTACAATGAGCAGTTCTTC. Amino acids: CASSQDYRDLYNEQFF.

Concerning this clone: Other DNA sequences within the sample encode an identical CDR3. This sequence joins TRBV10-3 and TRBJ2-5; no clear D. The CDR3 runs 12 residues. V lost 0 bases and J 5 bases, leaving 4 bases between the germline ends. Germline V CDR1 and CDR2: ENHRY, SYGVKD. The CDR3 spells CAISESRETQYF. The CDR3 nucleotides read TGTGCCATCAGTGAGTCTAGGGAGACCCAGTACTTC.

V is TRBV18 and J is TRBJ2-6; no clear D. Trimming left V 8 bases short and J 0 bases short, with 11 bases between. The CDR3 runs 15 residues. CDR1 is KGHSH and CDR2 is LQKENI in the germline V gene. The chain's CDR3 is CASAKSLSGANVLTF. The CDR3 nucleotides are TGTGCCAGCGCAAAGAGCCTCTCTGGGGCCAACGTCCTGACTTTC.

The chain uses TRBV5-1 and TRBJ2-1; TRBD2 aligns across 14 bases. V was clipped by 5 bases and J by 9 bases; unmatched bases: 13. This CDR3 is built from 17 residues. Germline CDR1 SGHRS, CDR2 YFSETQ. The chain's CDR3 is CASRTSGGDPSRAEQFF. CDR3 DNA: TGCGCCAGCAGGACTAGCGGGGGGGACCCATCGCGTGCTGAGCAGTTCTTC.

J is TRBJ2-2 and V is TRBV5-8, with D possibly being TRBD2 (6 bases). The length of the CDR3 is 15 residues. V shed 1 base and J shed 6 bases, with 13 bases lying between them. Germline CDR1 is SGHTS and CDR2 is YDEGEE. CDR3 in amino acids: CASSLLEGRAGELFF. CDR3 sequence (DNA): TGTGCCAGCAGCTTGCTGGAGGGCCGTGCCGGGGAGCTGTTTTTT.

This clone was detected only once. J is TRBJ2-1 and V is TRBV27; D possibly corresponds to TRBD1 (5 bases). Trimming took 5 bases from V and 6 from J, leaving 14 bases between them. The CDR3 runs to 14 residues. Germline CDR1 reads MNHEY; CDR2 reads SMNVEV (reference sequence). CDR3 sequence reads: CASSRAGLPNEQFF. CDR3 nucleotide sequence: TGTGCCAGCAGTAGGGCAGGGCTGCCCAATGAGCAGTTCTTC.

J is TRBJ2-1 and V is TRBV10-2, with 9 positions matching TRBD2. The length of the CDR3 is 15 residues. Trimming at V came to 6 bases and at J to 6 bases, leaving 9 bases not matched to a gene. Germline CDR1 and CDR2: WSHSY and SAAADI. In DNA, the CDR3 is TGCGCCAGCAGGGCCCAGACTAGCGGAGTCAATGAGCAGTTCTTC. It codes for CASRAQTSGVNEQFF.

This rearrangement joins TRBV27 to TRBJ2-1, with D perhaps TRBD2 (6 bases). Germline-derived CDR1 and CDR2 are MNHEY and SMNVEV (reference sequence). Trimming pared 6 bases from V and 8 bases from J, leaving 8 bases between. The CDR3 extends over 11 amino acids. The CDR3 here is CASRGGHEQFF. In DNA, the CDR3 is TGTGCCAGCAGAGGAGGGCATGAGCAGTTCTTC.